Reported below is one T cell receptor beta chain. This record belongs to a study of blood T cell repertoires in COVID-19. Background on the study: T cells, B-cell-depleted T cells, or PBMCs provided the cDNA or gDNA that served as material.

Trimming took 2 bases from V and 2 from J, leaving 11 bases between them. Germline V gives CDR1 SNHLY, CDR2 FYNNEI. CDR3 length: 15 amino acids. The protocol was immunoSEQ multiplex PCR, while the TCRdb copy is restricted to in-frame clones and leaves out a portion. Of 350,000 or so clones in the sample, about 88% were seen once. This clonotype was obtained from a woman aged 25 to 45 who had been exposed to COVID-19. V and J are TRBV2 and TRBJ2-3, with a weak D call TRBD2 (5 bases). The specimen sequenced was PBMCs or T cells enriched from blood (not recorded which). CDR3 sequence reads: CASSESGNPTDTQYF. As DNA, the CDR3 is TGTGCCAGCAGTGAATCGGGGAATCCCACAGATACGCAGTATTTT.